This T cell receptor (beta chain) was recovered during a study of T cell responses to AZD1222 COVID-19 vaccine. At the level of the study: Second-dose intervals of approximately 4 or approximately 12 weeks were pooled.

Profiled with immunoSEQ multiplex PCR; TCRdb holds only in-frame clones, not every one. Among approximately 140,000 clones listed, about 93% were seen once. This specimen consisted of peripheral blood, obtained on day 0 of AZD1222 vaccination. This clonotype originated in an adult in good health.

CDR3 sequence (DNA): TGCGCCAGCAGCTTGGGACAGGGTCTCGGGAACACTGAAGCTTTCTTT. It specifies CASSLGQGLGNTEAFF. This sequence joins TRBV5-1 and TRBJ1-1; 7 bases are a match to TRBD1. Germline loops: CDR1 SGHRS, CDR2 YFSETQ. The CDR3 has 16 residues. V was clipped by 0 bases and J by 1 base; unmatched bases: 6.